The next 21 T cell receptor beta chains were all read from a single sample in a study of OX40 agonist ivuxolimab in advanced cancers. Here immunoSEQ multiplex PCR was the method, and the copy in TCRdb shows in-frame clones only, minus some. In the table there are more than 65,000 clones, about 85% of which are singletons. Sequenced material: CD4+ or CD8+ T cells sorted from blood, taken in a trial of the OX40 agonist ivuxolimab. The receptor set was obtained from an adult with an advanced solid tumor such as melanoma, head and neck, liver or kidney cancer.

This chain joins TRBV5-4 and TRBJ2-5; D may be TRBD1 or TRBD2 (6 bases each). V gave up 4 bases and J gave up 5 bases, with 18 bases separating them. Germline-derived CDR1 and CDR2 are SGHNT and YYREEE (reference sequence). CDR3 size: 15 residues. The CDR3 is CASSPPGAFTETQYF. Written as DNA, the CDR3 is TGTGCCAGCAGCCCCCCGGGGGCGTTCACTGAGACCCAGTACTTC.

This clone has only one observation. The V gene is TRBV6-4, the J gene TRBJ2-3; the match to TRBD1 covers 8 bases. With V trimmed by 5 bases and J by 6 bases, 10 bases remained unmatched. Germline loops: CDR1 MRHNA, CDR2 SNTAGT. This CDR3 is 15 amino acids long. DNA for the CDR3: TGTGCCAGCAGTCCCGCGGCAGGGGGCTGGGATACGCAGTATTTT. Amino acids: CASSPAAGGWDTQYF.

The chain has TRBV28 and TRBJ1-3; D is undetermined. Germline values: CDR1 MDHEN, CDR2 SYDVKM. V dropped 5 bases and J dropped 5 bases, with 10 bases sitting between them. This CDR3 has 13 amino acids. CDR3 DNA sequence: TGTGCCAGCAGTGCTTTCGACAGAAACACCATATATTTT. This translates into CASSAFDRNTIYF.

The CDR3 DNA is TGTGCCAGCAGCGCCGATGGCAGGGTAAAGTGGCCCCAGCATTTT. It encodes CASSADGRVKWPQHF. V usage is TRBV7-2 and J usage is TRBJ1-5; D perhaps matches TRBD1 (5 bases). Germline V gives CDR1 SGHTA, CDR2 FQGNSA. There are 15 residues in the CDR3. The V and J ends lost 5 bases and 9 bases respectively, with 20 bases between them.

The chain links TRBV6-5 to TRBJ1-1, with D hard to call. V lost 2 bases, J lost 8 bases, and 12 bases lay in between. CDR3 size: 13 residues. In germline, CDR1 is MNHEY, CDR2 SVGAGI. The DNA for the CDR3 is TGTGCCAGCAGTTACGGGAGGAGCAGGGAAGCTTTCTTT. Amino acids: CASSYGRSREAFF.

The chain uses TRBV7-3 and TRBJ2-3; tentative D call: TRBD2 (6 bases). CDR1 SGHTA and CDR2 FQGTGA come from the germline V gene. V was shortened by 2 bases and J by 5 bases, with 14 bases between the two germline ends. The CDR3 totals 15 residues. The DNA of the CDR3 is TGTGCCAGCAGCTTAGGGTCGGGAGAGGTAGATACGCAGTATTTT. It codes for CASSLGSGEVDTQYF.

The chain joins TRBV7-2 to TRBJ1-1; TRBD1 matches at 8 bases. After removal of 5 bases from V and 6 bases from J, the junction contained 8 bases not matched to a gene. There are 14 residues in the CDR3. Per germline, CDR1 SGHTA and CDR2 FQGNSA. The CDR3 coding sequence is TGTGCCAGCAGCATAGGACAGGGATGGCCTGAAGCTTTCTTT. As protein: CASSIGQGWPEAFF.

This chain links TRBV6-5 with TRBJ1-5; weak D call: TRBD1 (5 bases). Trimming took 4 bases from V and 5 from J, leaving 12 bases between them. There are 14 residues in the CDR3. Germline V lookup: CDR1 MNHEY, CDR2 SVGAGI. CDR3 sequence reads: CASSSGQTYQPQHF. Here the CDR3 DNA reads TGTGCCAGCAGTTCAGGGCAGACCTATCAGCCCCAGCATTTT.

The chain has TRBV6-5 and TRBJ2-5; 7 bases fit TRBD1. V lost 6 bases and J lost 5; bases outside the gene matches: 6. The CDR3 has 13 residues. The germline CDR1 and CDR2 sequences are MNHEY and SVGAGI. CDR3 bases: TGTGCCAGCAGCCTGACAGGGTCGGAGACCCAGTACTTC. This translates into CASSLTGSETQYF.

This clone showed up just once. The chain joins TRBV7-3 to TRBJ2-2; D ambiguous. V shed 3 bases and J shed 1 base, with 6 bases lying between them. CDR1 is SGHTA, CDR2 FQGTGA, per germline. The CDR3 extends over 14 amino acids. This CDR3 is CASSFSENTGELFF. The CDR3 bases are TGTGCCAGCAGCTTCTCAGAGAACACCGGGGAGCTGTTTTTT. The whole variable domain, remainder taken from reference TRBV7-3 and TRBJ2-2, is GAGVSQTPSNKVTEKGKYVELRCDPISGHTALYWYRQSLGQGPEFLIYFQGTGAADDSGLPNDRFFAVRPEGSVSTLKIQRTERGDSAVYLCASSFSENTGELFFGEGSRLTVL.

The chain uses TRBV7-3 and TRBJ2-3; D possibly corresponds to TRBD2 (6 bases). Looked up from germline, CDR1 is SGHTA and CDR2 is FQGTGA. Deletions cut 8 bases from V and 4 bases from J, with 16 bases between. This CDR3 contains 14 residues. CDR3: CASQDGSGADTQYF. The CDR3 bases are TGTGCCAGCCAGGACGGATCGGGGGCAGATACGCAGTATTTT.

The rearrangement links TRBV19 to TRBJ2-5, with unresolved D. The length of the CDR3 is 12 residues. The germline V gene has CDR1 LNHDA and CDR2 SQIVND (reference sequence). Trimming left V 6 bases short and J 5 bases short, with 10 bases between. Here the CDR3 DNA reads TGTGCCAGTAGCGTTCTAGGGGAGACCCAGTACTTC. Translating gives CASSVLGETQYF. The full variable domain, rest sourced from reference TRBV19 and TRBJ2-5, is DGGITQSPKYLFRKEGQNVTLSCEQNLNHDAMYWYRQDPGQGLRLIYYSQIVNDFQKGDIAEGYSVSREKKESFPLTVTSAQKNPTAFYLCASSVLGETQYFGPGTRLLVL.

The DNA of the CDR3 is TGCGCCAGCAGCCGGGGACAGGGTTCGATGAACACTGAAGCTTTCTTT. Its translation is CASSRGQGSMNTEAFF. The rearrangement joins TRBV4-1 to TRBJ1-1, with 9 bases that match TRBD1. Germline V CDR1 and CDR2: MGHRA, YSYEKL. Trimming took 4 bases from V and 0 from J; bases not matched to a gene: 6. The CDR3 sequence is 16 residues long.

This clone was seen more than once but under ten times. The chain joins TRBV5-1 to TRBJ2-2; TRBD2 matches 7 bases. Per germline, CDR1 SGHRS and CDR2 YFSETQ. The CDR3 loop spans 16 amino acids. J was trimmed by 7 bases and V by 1 base; bases with no gene match: 10. The CDR3 sequence is CASSLIAGEGIGELFF. In DNA form, the CDR3 reads TGCGCCAGCAGCTTGATTGCGGGAGAAGGTATCGGGGAGCTGTTTTTT.

Written as DNA, the CDR3 is TGTGCCAGCGTTAGGGGACAGGGGGCGTTCGAGCAGTACTTC. This encodes CASVRGQGAFEQYF. The chain has TRBV7-2 and TRBJ2-7; TRBD1 aligns across 12 bases. Germline trimming cut 8 bases from V and 6 bases from J; bases unmatched to any gene: 8. CDR1 is SGHTA and CDR2 is FQGNSA in the germline V gene. This CDR3 has 14 amino acids.

The chain links TRBV18 to TRBJ1-1; 7 nucleotides align to TRBD1. The CDR3 has 13 residues. The J segment lost 5 bases and the V segment lost 6 bases, leaving 6 bases of the junction unmatched. Germline V gene lookup returns CDR1 KGHSH and CDR2 LQKENI. CDR3 loop: CASSDYRGTEAFF. CDR3 DNA sequence: TGTGCCAGCTCGGATTACAGGGGAACTGAAGCTTTCTTT.

The rearrangement links TRBV5-1 to TRBJ2-1, with 14 bases fitting TRBD2. Looked up from germline, CDR1 is SGHRS and CDR2 is YFSETQ. The V gene end was trimmed by 4 bases and the J gene end by 5 bases; junction bases not matched to a gene: 11. The CDR3 has 18 amino acids. The CDR3, as DNA: TGCGCCAGCAGCAGCGCACCGGGACTAGCGGGAGTAGACAATGAGCAGTTCTTC. Its protein is CASSSAPGLAGVDNEQFF.

The J gene is TRBJ2-2, the V gene TRBV19; D unresolved. V lost 10 bases to trimming and J lost 4 bases, with 19 bases between them. CDR1 and CDR2 (germline): LNHDA, SQIVND (reference sequence). The CDR3 is made up of 15 amino acids. CDR3: CATPASSSGTGELFF. CDR3 DNA sequence: TGTGCCACCCCGGCCTCATCAAGTGGCACCGGGGAGCTGTTTTTT.

The chain uses TRBV7-9 and TRBJ1-3; D gene unclear. The germline V and J ends were trimmed by 0 bases and 6 bases, with 6 bases remaining between them. CDR1 SEHNR and CDR2 FQNEAQ come from the germline V gene (reference sequence). This CDR3 contains 13 residues. CDR3 in amino acids: CASSLARTNTIYF. The CDR3, as DNA: TGTGCCAGCAGCTTAGCGCGTACAAACACCATATATTTT. The full variable domain, in which reference TRBV7-9 and TRBJ1-3 provide the parts outside the CDR3, is DTGVSQNPRHKITKRGQNVTFRCDPISEHNRLYWYRQTLGQGPEFLTYFQNEAQLEKSRLLSDRFSAERPKGSFSTLEIQRTEQGDSAMYLCASSLARTNTIYFGEGSWLTVV.

The rearrangement joins TRBV5-1 to TRBJ1-1; the D gene is possibly TRBD1 (6 bases). Germline CDR1 reads SGHRS; CDR2 reads YFSETQ. This CDR3 spans 14 amino acids. V lost 7 bases and J lost 4, with 17 bases in between. The CDR3 region has the DNA TGCGCCAGCGAGCCGGGACATAGGGGCACTGAAGCTTTCTTT. Translated: CASEPGHRGTEAFF.

This rearrangement joins TRBV12-5 to TRBJ2-3, with TRBD1 matching over 8 bases. Trimming took 6 bases from V and 7 from J; bases not matched to a gene: 15. Germline V lookup: CDR1 LGHNT, CDR2 FRNRAP. The CDR3 has 16 amino acids. CDR3 region: CASGNQGAPEENTQYF. CDR3 DNA: TGTGCTAGTGGAAACCAGGGGGCGCCGGAAGAAAATACGCAGTATTTT.